The 32 T cell receptor beta chains below all came from one sample that was sequenced in a study of PD-1 blockade in classical Hodgkin lymphoma. This table comes from immunoSEQ multiplex PCR, and its TCRdb copy is limited to in-frame clones, with some not included. The repertoire consists of roughly 100,000 clones, with just over 90% occurring once and the leading ten covering roughly 2%. Time point meaning: cycle 4 day 1 (C4D1), after 6 weeks of nivolumab. All patients experienced relapse after autologous stem cell transplantation, and brentuximab vedotin exposure was variable. The source was peripheral blood mononuclear cells (PBMCs), collected before the fourth cycle of nivolumab. These receptors were taken from a human donor with classical Hodgkin lymphoma.

This chain connects TRBV28 to TRBJ2-3; 10 nucleotides line up with TRBD1. The V gene end was trimmed by 6 bases and the J gene end by 1 base; junction bases not matched to a gene: 4. Germline loops: CDR1 MDHEN, CDR2 SYDVKM. This CDR3 is 15 amino acids long. CDR3 amino acids: CASRGQGTGTDTQYF. In DNA form, the CDR3 reads TGTGCCAGCAGGGGACAGGGGACGGGCACAGATACGCAGTATTTT.

The genes are TRBV7-9 and TRBJ1-1; D is perhaps TRBD1 (5 bases). CDR3 size: 18 residues. Germline CDR1 reads SEHNR; CDR2 reads FQNEAQ (reference sequence). V was cut by 4 bases and J by 1 base, with 22 bases left in between. The CDR3 protein is CASSSSHPTEGTNTEAFF. In DNA form, the CDR3 reads TGTGCCAGCAGCTCCTCCCACCCCACCGAGGGGACGAACACTGAAGCTTTCTTT. Full variable domain (outside the CDR3, taken from reference TRBV7-9 and TRBJ1-1): DTGVSQNPRHKITKRGQNVTFRCDPISEHNRLYWYRQTLGQGPEFLTYFQNEAQLEKSRLLSDRFSAERPKGSFSTLEIQRTEQGDSAMYLCASSSSHPTEGTNTEAFFGQGTRLTVV.

The chain joins TRBV4-1 to TRBJ1-4; D unclear. Trimming left V 8 bases short and J 8 bases short, with 9 bases between. CDR3 length equals 11 residues. CDR1 is MGHRA, CDR2 YSYEKL, per germline. This CDR3 is CASRREEKLFF. The CDR3 DNA follows: TGCGCCAGCCGAAGGGAAGAAAAACTGTTTTTT.

The chain has TRBV27 and TRBJ2-7; no clear D. Trimming left V 5 bases short and J 3 bases short, with 14 bases between. There are 14 residues in the CDR3. CDR1 is MNHEY, CDR2 SMNVEV, per germline (reference sequence). The CDR3: CASSPRTWVYEQYF. CDR3 sequence (DNA): TGTGCCAGCAGTCCACGAACCTGGGTCTACGAGCAGTACTTC.

The chain carries TRBV14 and TRBJ2-7; TRBD2 matches 9 bases. Germline CDR1 and CDR2: SGHDN and FVKESK. The CDR3 is 14 residues long. The V gene end was trimmed by 8 bases and the J gene end by 2 bases; junction bases not matched to a gene: 7. The CDR3 DNA sequence: TGTGCCAGCGCCCCCGGGACTAGCCCCTACGAGCAGTACTTC. Amino acids: CASAPGTSPYEQYF.

The chain employs TRBV7-9 and TRBJ2-7, with no clear D. V lost 0 bases to trimming and J lost 7 bases, with 10 bases between them. CDR1 and CDR2 from the germline V gene are SEHNR and FQNEAQ (reference sequence). The CDR3 totals 13 residues. In DNA, the CDR3 is TGTGCCAGCAGCTTAGCGACCGTTAGAGAGCAGTACTTC. Its translation: CASSLATVREQYF.

The chain combines TRBV10-3 with TRBJ1-2, with 9 nucleotides matching TRBD1. Germline lookup yields CDR1 ENHRY and CDR2 SYGVKD. V gave up 7 bases and J gave up 1 base; unmatched junction bases: 7. This CDR3 spans 15 amino acids. CDR3 in DNA: TGTGCCATCACTACCGGGACAGGGTTTAACTATGGCTACACCTTC. It yields the protein CAITTGTGFNYGYTF.

The rearrangement uses TRBV5-8 and TRBJ2-7, with D uncertain. The CDR3 is 11 residues long. Trimming left V 1 base short and J 7 bases short, with 6 bases between. In germline, CDR1 is SGHTS, CDR2 YDEGEE. The CDR3 loop reads CASSLSVEQYF. CDR3 nucleotides: TGTGCCAGCAGCTTGTCCGTGGAGCAGTACTTC.

The chain links TRBV18 to TRBJ1-2, with 8 positions matching TRBD1. The trim removed 8 bases at V and 4 bases at J, leaving 12 bases unmatched. Germline assignment: CDR1 KGHSH and CDR2 LQKENI. This CDR3 region has 15 residues. Here the CDR3 reads CASTEMTGVGYGYTF. The DNA of the CDR3 is TGTGCCAGCACAGAGATGACAGGGGTAGGCTATGGCTACACCTTC.

The chain couples TRBV15 to TRBJ2-5; tentative D call: TRBD1 (6 bases). The CDR3 totals 15 residues. Germline lookup yields CDR1 LNHNV and CDR2 YYDKDF (reference sequence). Trimming pared 1 base from V and 4 bases from J, leaving 13 bases between. In DNA, the CDR3 is TGTGCCACCAGCAGAGGAAGACAGGTTTTAGAGACCCAGTACTTC. This encodes CATSRGRQVLETQYF.

The rearrangement joins TRBV9 to TRBJ2-3, with no clear D. V was shortened by 0 bases and J by 3 bases, with 11 bases between the two germline ends. Germline values: CDR1 SGDLS, CDR2 YYNGEE. The CDR3 loop spans 15 amino acids. The CDR3 nucleotides read TGTGCCAGCAGCGTAGGGGCCGTGGGGACAGATACGCAGTATTTT. It yields the protein CASSVGAVGTDTQYF.

The CDR3 coding sequence is TGTGCCAGCTCACCACCGACCGGCACCGTAGCCAAAAACATTCAGTACTTC. Translation gives CASSPPTGTVAKNIQYF. V usage is TRBV18 and J usage is TRBJ2-4; D is undetermined. CDR1 is KGHSH, CDR2 LQKENI, per germline. CDR3 length equals 17 residues. V was trimmed by 0 bases and J by 0 bases, leaving 12 bases between them.

The rearrangement uses TRBV19 and TRBJ1-5, with 8 bases aligning to TRBD1. The CDR3 is 15 residues long. V was pared by 6 bases and J by 5 bases, with 9 bases of the junction left unmatched. The germline CDR1 and CDR2 sequences are LNHDA and SQIVND (reference sequence). The CDR3 is CASSKTGVGDQPQHF. In nucleotides, the CDR3 is TGTGCCAGTAGCAAGACAGGGGTGGGTGATCAGCCCCAGCATTTT. The complete variable domain, with remaining parts taken from reference TRBV19 and TRBJ1-5, reads DGGITQSPKYLFRKEGQNVTLSCEQNLNHDAMYWYRQDPGQGLRLIYYSQIVNDFQKGDIAEGYSVSREKKESFPLTVTSAQKNPTAFYLCASSKTGVGDQPQHFGDGTRLSIL.

J is TRBJ1-5 and V is TRBV28; TRBD1 matches 8 bases. This CDR3 is 14 amino acids long. The ends lost 3 bases at V and 6 bases at J; junction bases unmatched: 4. Per germline, CDR1 MDHEN and CDR2 SYDVKM. This chain's CDR3 is CASSFQGAGQPQHF. DNA of the CDR3: TGTGCCAGCAGTTTTCAGGGGGCTGGTCAGCCCCAGCATTTT.

This chain joins TRBV6-5 and TRBJ2-5; 11 nucleotides match TRBD2. The CDR3 totals 15 residues. Germline assignment: CDR1 MNHEY and CDR2 SVGAGI. The trim removed 6 bases at V and 6 bases at J, leaving 9 bases unmatched. CDR3 in DNA: TGTGCCAGCAGCGATAGCGGGAGGGCCGGCAAGACCCAGTACTTC. It is translated as CASSDSGRAGKTQYF.

CDR3 sequence (DNA): TGTGCCTGGAGGAGGGGGATGGGCACAGATACGCAGTATTTT. Translation: CAWRRGMGTDTQYF. This rearrangement joins TRBV30 to TRBJ2-3; a weak D match, TRBD1 (6 bases). The CDR3 totals 14 residues. Trimming pared 3 bases from V and 1 base from J, leaving 11 bases between. Germline assignment: CDR1 GTSNPN and CDR2 SVGIG (reference sequence).

The rearrangement links TRBV6-5 to TRBJ2-3; D is perhaps TRBD1 (5 bases). Trimming cost V 2 bases and J 3 bases, with 9 bases left between them. Germline assignment: CDR1 MNHEY and CDR2 SVGAGI. The CDR3 is made up of 14 amino acids. CDR3 sequence: CASSYGAQTDTQYF. DNA of the CDR3: TGTGCCAGCAGTTACGGGGCGCAAACAGATACGCAGTATTTT.

The chain links TRBV5-4 to TRBJ2-1; 7 bases line up with TRBD1. The CDR3 sequence is 16 residues long. V lost 4 bases, J lost 4 bases, and 11 bases stayed unmatched. From germline, CDR1 is SGHNT and CDR2 YYREEE (reference sequence). The DNA of the CDR3 is TGTGCCAGCAGCGCGAACGCCAGGGGGTCGTACAATGAGCAGTTCTTC. This codes for CASSANARGSYNEQFF.

The chain joins TRBV5-1 to TRBJ2-2; TRBD1 might be the D (6 bases). This CDR3 is built from 17 residues. Germline V gene data show CDR1 as SGHRS and CDR2 as YFSETQ. V lost 1 base, J lost 4 bases, and 17 bases lay in between. The CDR3 here is CASSLLPGLGATGELFF. As DNA, the CDR3 is TGCGCCAGCAGCTTGCTGCCTGGGTTGGGGGCCACCGGGGAGCTGTTTTTT. Looking up the rest from reference TRBV5-1 and TRBJ2-2 gives the full variable domain: KAGVTQTPRYLIKTRGQQVTLSCSPISGHRSVSWYQQTPGQGLQFLFEYFSETQRNKGNFPGRFSGRQFSNSRSEMNVSTLELGDSALYLCASSLLPGLGATGELFFGEGSRLTVL.

The V call is TRBV9, the J call TRBJ2-7; 9 bases match TRBD2. V gave up 0 bases and J gave up 6 bases; unmatched junction bases: 7. In germline, CDR1 is SGDLS, CDR2 YYNGEE. The CDR3 contains 15 residues. Here the CDR3 DNA reads TGTGCCAGCAGCGTAGGGGCTAGCGGGACGTCCGAGCAGTACTTC. Protein sequence: CASSVGASGTSEQYF.

The chain joins TRBV10-3 to TRBJ2-1, with D possibly TRBD2 on 6 matching bases. The CDR3 is 12 residues long. V lost 9 bases to trimming and J lost 5 bases, with 11 bases between them. CDR1 ENHRY and CDR2 SYGVKD come from the germline V gene. The CDR3 DNA reads TGTGCCATGGGGACTGGGAACAATGAGCAGTTCTTC. As protein: CAMGTGNNEQFF.

The chain recombines TRBV29-1 with TRBJ2-7; D perhaps matches TRBD2 (6 bases). Per germline, CDR1 SQVTM and CDR2 ANQGSEA. The CDR3 totals 16 residues. Trimming took 4 bases from V and 0 from J, leaving 19 bases between them. This CDR3 is CSVVGVERASSYEQYF. DNA for the CDR3: TGCAGCGTTGTCGGTGTCGAGCGGGCGAGCTCCTACGAGCAGTACTTC.

The V call is TRBV7-9, the J call TRBJ1-1; 8 nucleotides align to TRBD1. The V segment lost 5 bases and the J segment 7 bases; nucleotides outside the gene matches: 9. Germline loops: CDR1 SEHNR, CDR2 FQNEAQ (reference sequence). CDR3 size: 14 residues. CDR3 protein: CASSPTGGRDEAFF. The CDR3 DNA reads as TGTGCCAGCAGCCCTACAGGGGGAAGGGATGAAGCTTTCTTT.

The J gene is TRBJ2-7, the V gene TRBV2; TRBD2 agrees at 13 bases. V shed 7 bases, J shed 4 bases, and the junction held 13 bases outside the gene matches. The CDR3 is made up of 17 amino acids. CDR1 is SNHLY and CDR2 is FYNNEI in the germline V gene. The CDR3 coding sequence is TGTGCCAGCATAAAAAGGACTAGCGGGAGAAGTGGGTACGAGCAGTACTTC. Encoded protein: CASIKRTSGRSGYEQYF.

The gene calls are TRBV5-1 and TRBJ2-7; 10 bases agree with TRBD2. J lost 5 bases, V lost 1 base, and 9 bases had no gene match. The CDR3 consists of 16 residues. Germline V gene sequence: CDR1 SGHRS, CDR2 YFSETQ. CDR3 amino acids: CASSLPRLAGGNEQYF. CDR3 DNA: TGCGCCAGCAGCTTGCCCAGACTAGCGGGTGGGAACGAGCAGTACTTC.

The chain is built from TRBV5-1 and TRBJ2-1, with 7 bases that match TRBD2. The J segment lost 0 bases and the V segment lost 1 base, leaving 10 bases of the junction unmatched. The length of the CDR3 is 18 residues. CDR1 and CDR2 from the germline V gene are SGHRS and YFSETQ. The CDR3 DNA reads as TGCGCCAGCAGCTTGTTGGCGAGAGCGGGAAGCTCCTACAATGAGCAGTTCTTC. Translated: CASSLLARAGSSYNEQFF.

The rearrangement uses TRBV7-8 and TRBJ1-4; TRBD1 is a possible D gene (6 bases). V shed 5 bases and J shed 3 bases, with 13 bases lying between them. Germline lookup yields CDR1 SGHVS and CDR2 FQNEAQ. The CDR3 sequence is 15 residues long. This chain's CDR3 is CASSLLQGANEKLFF. CDR3 in DNA: TGTGCCAGCAGCCTCCTACAGGGTGCTAATGAAAAACTGTTTTTT.

V and J are TRBV5-1 and TRBJ2-3; 7 bases line up with TRBD1. V was clipped by 2 bases and J by 2 bases; unmatched bases: 8. Germline V lookup: CDR1 SGHRS, CDR2 YFSETQ. The CDR3 contains 16 residues. Written as DNA, the CDR3 is TGCGCCAGCAGCTTCTCAGTGACAGGGAACACAGATACGCAGTATTTT. It translates to CASSFSVTGNTDTQYF.

The genes are TRBV9 and TRBJ2-5; 9 bases fit TRBD2. Unmatched junction bases numbered 1, after V lost 0 bases and J lost 4 bases. Germline CDR1 is SGDLS and CDR2 is YYNGEE. The CDR3 has 14 residues. The chain's CDR3 is CASSVDSGRETQYF. CDR3 nucleotides: TGTGCCAGCAGCGTAGATAGCGGGAGAGAGACCCAGTACTTC.

The chain carries TRBV19 and TRBJ2-2, with TRBD2 matching over 9 bases. Germline CDR1 LNHDA, CDR2 SQIVND (reference sequence). The CDR3 consists of 16 residues. V was clipped by 5 bases and J by 4 bases; unmatched bases: 8. The CDR3: CASSPLAGELTGELFF. CDR3 sequence (DNA): TGTGCCAGTAGTCCGTTAGCGGGAGAACTCACCGGGGAGCTGTTTTTT.

CDR3 nucleotides: TGTGCCAGCAGACGTACAGGGGGCAGCGCAGATACGCAGTATTTT. It codes for CASRRTGGSADTQYF. The genes are TRBV6-5 and TRBJ2-3, with 9 nucleotides matching TRBD1. Germline loops: CDR1 MNHEY, CDR2 SVGAGI. This CDR3 is built from 15 residues. Losses at the gene ends were 6 bases for V and 4 bases for J; bases not matched to a gene: 8.

On this clone: The same CDR3 is also encoded by other DNA sequences in this sample. The V gene is TRBV6-1, the J gene TRBJ1-1; D gene unclear. The CDR3 sequence is 13 residues long. The germline V gene encodes CDR1 MNHNS and CDR2 SASEGT. Trimming took 6 bases from V and 1 from J, leaving 9 bases between them. CDR3 in amino acids: CASRDRRNTEAFF. The CDR3 DNA reads TGTGCCAGCAGGGACCGGAGGAACACTGAAGCTTTCTTT.